Listed below are T cell receptor beta chains from one sample, sequenced in a study of CXCR3-negative and CXCR3-positive naive CD8 T cells. TCRdb reanalyzed the 5' RACE reads and collapses them to one entry per CDR3 protein, without DNA. The listing records about 120,000 distinct CDR3 sequences. Sequences were obtained from naive CXCR3- CD8+ T cells from blood. These receptors were obtained from a human donor in good health. Some clones in this sample may be carry-over from other donors' samples. Each CDR3 is given with its conserved first and last residue.

v_gene	j_gene	CDR3aa
TRBV5-4	TRBJ2-1	CASSLPMIQGVNNEQFF
TRBV4-2	TRBJ2-7	CASSPMVSGTSGTYEQYF
TRBV4-1	TRBJ2-1	CASSLRPDGYFNEQFF
TRBV4-3	TRBJ2-2	CASSQDGTGVTGELFF
TRBV10-2	TRBJ2-7	CASITALSSYEQYF
TRBV6-2/TRBV6-3	TRBJ1-5	CASSPWEGQVSNQPQHF
TRBV10-2	TRBJ2-6	CASSTTSGANVLTF
TRBV25-1	TRBJ1-1	CASSEPGVHTEAFF
TRBV4-3	TRBJ2-7	CASSQAQGFEQYF
TRBV7-2	TRBJ2-2	CASSSKVANTGELFF
TRBV7-6	TRBJ2-2	CASSLVPGPGTGELFF
TRBV10-3	TRBJ1-1	CAISEYGLNTEAFF
TRBV29-1	TRBJ2-6	CSAYTGANVLTF
TRBV29-1	TRBJ2-5	CSVVRGLETQYF
TRBV20-1	TRBJ1-3	CSAMEIEPYSGNTIYF
TRBV7-9	TRBJ2-7	CASSVLAEYEQYF
TRBV7-8	TRBJ2-7	CASRPSTGTKAYEQYF
TRBV28	TRBJ2-7	CATGATGYHEQYF
TRBV12-3/TRBV12-4	TRBJ2-7	CASSLGLAAEQYF
TRBV4-2	TRBJ2-2	CASSRRLAPNTGELFF
TRBV19	TRBJ2-1	CASSIVEGGPNEQFF
TRBV20-1	TRBJ2-1	CSARDLRQPRSYNEQFF
TRBV29-1	TRBJ2-1	CSERQGTDNEQFF
TRBV11-2	TRBJ2-7	CASSSRGHSSYEQYF
TRBV19	TRBJ2-4	CASRAAGLAKNIQYF
TRBV19	TRBJ2-3	CASHQGDTQYF
TRBV11-3	TRBJ2-1	CASSPEVGSNGDEQLF
TRBV27	TRBJ1-6	CASKGRASPLHF
TRBV12-3/TRBV12-4	TRBJ2-1	CASSLPGTSGSWEQFF
TRBV4-3	TRBJ2-5	CASSQGTGMGETQYF
TRBV6-5	TRBJ2-1	CASSPWSGGNNEQFF
TRBV27	TRBJ1-5	CASSLSAGEQPQHF
TRBV3-1	TRBJ2-2	CASSPGGVVRGLDTGELFF
TRBV19	TRBJ2-7	CASSPTGLAAGYEQYF
TRBV5-6	TRBJ1-2	CASSPELQNYGYTF
TRBV27	TRBJ1-1	CASSFFAENTEAFF
TRBV24-1	TRBJ2-2	CATSDLAVPPGELFF
TRBV12-3/TRBV12-4	TRBJ2-7	CASRPMDRGSSYEQYF
TRBV6-5	TRBJ2-2	CASCPPRGEGTGELFF
TRBV5-1	TRBJ2-1	CASSSVTGDEQFF
TRBV5-1	TRBJ2-3	CASSSMVRSLADTQYF
TRBV4-1	TRBJ2-1	CASSQVAQGVVGQFF
TRBV10-3	TRBJ1-1	CAISESDRRRTEAFF
TRBV27	TRBJ2-7	CASSLSSGNYEQYF
TRBV5-1	TRBJ2-1	CASSLGMSGYNEQFF
TRBV28	TRBJ2-3	CASSATTGTDTQYF
TRBV4-3	TRBJ1-4	CATSQGTGSNEKLFF
TRBV28	TRBJ2-7	CASSLGQVGDQYF
TRBV12-3/TRBV12-4	TRBJ2-1	CASSLLGTGERGGFEQFF
TRBV12-3/TRBV12-4	TRBJ2-3	CASSLSFNTDTQYF
TRBV6-1	TRBJ2-7	CASSDPGFTPYEQYF
TRBV6-6	TRBJ2-7	CASSGHRNGFYEQYF
TRBV28	TRBJ1-1	CASSFGSDGTEAFF
TRBV29-1	TRBJ1-2	CSVEGAGGYYGYTF
TRBV4-3	TRBJ2-1	CASSQDWGSVNEQFF